A selection of T cell receptor beta chains follows, all from one sample in a study of cytomegalovirus exposure and HLA in healthy donors. This table comes from immunoSEQ multiplex PCR, and its TCRdb copy is limited to in-frame clones, with some not included. The profile shows 150,000 or so clones, more than 70% of them singletons. Sequences were obtained from PBMCs. The origin of the receptors is a woman aged 40 to 49 in good health and CMV-seropositive. Each CDR3 is given with its conserved first and last residue. D genes are given only for firm matches. Rows give clone size only sometimes, using once, few, many, or a class for an expanded clone.

CDR3nt	CDR3aa	j_gene	abundance	v_gene	d_gene
TGCGCCAGCAGCTGGAGGTCGGGGACTAGCGGGATCTCCTACGAGCAGTACTTC	CASSWRSGTSGISYEQYF	TRBJ2-7	-	TRBV5-1	TRBD2
TGTGCCAGCAGCTTAGTTCGGGGAGGGCCAGTCGAGCAGTACTTC	CASSLVRGGPVEQYF	TRBJ2-7	-	TRBV11-3	TRBD2
TGTGCCAGTAGTCCCCAGGGGTATAATTCACCCCTCCACTTT	CASSPQGYNSPLHF	TRBJ1-6	-	TRBV19	-
TGTGCCAGCAGCTTGGCGGGGGGGACCTACGAGCAGTACTTC	CASSLAGGTYEQYF	TRBJ2-7	-	TRBV5-4	TRBD2
TGTGCCAGCAGCTTAAGGACTAGCTGCGCATTT	CASSLRTSCAF	TRBJ2-3	-	TRBV7-9	TRBD2
TGTGCCAGCGGCTTAAGGAGACTAGCGGGAGTAGGATCCCTCGAGACCCAGTACTTC	CASGLRRLAGVGSLETQYF	TRBJ2-5	few	TRBV5-4	TRBD2
TGTGCCAGCAGTCGGGACAGATTCTCCTACGAGCAGTACTTC	CASSRDRFSYEQYF	TRBJ2-7	-	TRBV2	TRBD1
TGTGCCAGCTCATCACTAGCTAGCGGAAAAGCCACAGATACGCAGTATTTT	CASSSLASGKATDTQYF	TRBJ2-3	few	TRBV18	TRBD2
TGTGCCAGCAGCTTGGACGCGGTTACCGCCTCCTACGAGCAGTACTTC	CASSLDAVTASYEQYF	TRBJ2-7	-	TRBV5-4	-
TGTGCCAGCAGTGTGGGGCCACTCCGAGCCAACGTCCTGACTTTC	CASSVGPLRANVLTF	TRBJ2-6	-	TRBV9	-
TGTGCCAGCACCTTAAGACTAGCGGAAAACTACGAGCAGTACTTC	CASTLRLAENYEQYF	TRBJ2-7	-	TRBV11-3	TRBD2
TGTGCCAGCAGCACCGAATCGGGGAATGAGCAGTTCTTC	CASSTESGNEQFF	TRBJ2-1	once	TRBV7-7	-
TGTGCCAGTAACGTGGGACATACATCGAGGAACACTGAAGCTTTCTTT	CASNVGHTSRNTEAFF	TRBJ1-1	-	TRBV19	-
TGTGCCAGCCGACGACAGGGGGCTTATGAGCAGTTCTTC	CASRRQGAYEQFF	TRBJ2-1	-	TRBV6-1	TRBD1
TGTGCCATCCGAGGACAGGGTAGCCGCGAGCAGTACTTC	CAIRGQGSREQYF	TRBJ2-7	-	TRBV28	TRBD1
TGTGCCAGCAGGGACAGGGGATTTGAAAAACTGTTTTTT	CASRDRGFEKLFF	TRBJ1-4	-	TRBV6-1	TRBD1
TGTGCCAGCAGCCAACGTGTAGCGGGATCCGGGGAGCTGTTTTTT	CASSQRVAGSGELFF	TRBJ2-2	few	TRBV14	TRBD2
TGTGCCTGGAGTGAACAGGTTAATTCACCCCTCCACTTT	CAWSEQVNSPLHF	TRBJ1-6	-	TRBV30	-
TGTGCCAGTAGTATTTCGGGGAATAGCAATCAGCCCCAGCATTTT	CASSISGNSNQPQHF	TRBJ1-5	-	TRBV19	-
TGTGCCAGCAGTCCACTACAGGGAAGCTCCTACAATGAGCAGTTCTTC	CASSPLQGSSYNEQFF	TRBJ2-1	-	TRBV27	-
TGCGCCAGCAGCCACAGGGAGCTCAGCACAGATACGCAGTATTTT	CASSHRELSTDTQYF	TRBJ2-3	-	TRBV5-1	-
TGTGCCAGCAGCAAAGACAACACAGCCCGCTCCTACGAGCAGTACTTC	CASSKDNTARSYEQYF	TRBJ2-7	-	TRBV21-1	-
TGTGCCAGCAGGGGCCCCTCTGGAAACACCATATATTTT	CASRGPSGNTIYF	TRBJ1-3	-	TRBV2	-
TGTGCCATCGCCGACTTGGAGACCCAGTACTTC	CAIADLETQYF	TRBJ2-5	few	TRBV10-3	-
TGCAGCGTCGGGACAGGGTTGGGAGATACGCAGTATTTT	CSVGTGLGDTQYF	TRBJ2-3	-	TRBV29-1	TRBD1
TGTGCCAGCAGCGCGACAGGAGATACGCAGTATTTT	CASSATGDTQYF	TRBJ2-3	-	TRBV14	-
TGTGCCAGCAGGGGTAGCGGGAGGCGATACAATGAGCAGTTCTTC	CASRGSGRRYNEQFF	TRBJ2-1	-	TRBV6-1	TRBD2
TGTGCCACCAGCAGAGATCCGACAGGGGGCGGCTACGAGCAGTACTTC	CATSRDPTGGGYEQYF	TRBJ2-7	-	TRBV15	TRBD1
TGTGCCAGCCGCAAGGGGGTCCTCTACGAGCAGTACTTC	CASRKGVLYEQYF	TRBJ2-7	-	TRBV11-3	-
TGTGCCTGGAGTCGAGATACGCAGTATTTT	CAWSRDTQYF	TRBJ2-3	-	TRBV30	-
TGTGCCAGCAGTGACGGCGGTCATCGCTCTGGAAACACCATATATTTT	CASSDGGHRSGNTIYF	TRBJ1-3	-	TRBV6-1	-
TGTGCCAGCAGCTTAAGTGCGGGAGGACCCTTCGAGCAGTACTTC	CASSLSAGGPFEQYF	TRBJ2-7	-	TRBV7-6	TRBD2
TGTGCCAGCAGTGAACGCGATCAGGGGCCCCTTGTTGAAGCTTTCTTT	CASSERDQGPLVEAFF	TRBJ1-1	-	TRBV6-1	-
TGTGCCAGTAGTAGCAGGGCTGACACTGAAGCTTTCTTT	CASSSRADTEAFF	TRBJ1-1	-	TRBV19	-
TGTGCCAGCAGTGAGGGGGGGACAGGTATGCATGAGCAGTTCTTC	CASSEGGTGMHEQFF	TRBJ2-1	-	TRBV25-1	-
TGTGCCAGCAGCCCCGTATTAGCGCGAAACAATGAGCAGTTCTTC	CASSPVLARNNEQFF	TRBJ2-1	-	TRBV6-5	-
TGCGCCAGCAGCTTGGCATCTGACCTAGCGGGAAATGTGCAGTACTTC	CASSLASDLAGNVQYF	TRBJ2-7	-	TRBV5-1	TRBD2
TGTGCCAGCAGCTCCCACAGGGGGCCTCTTGTCCGAAAGACCCAGTACTTC	CASSSHRGPLVRKTQYF	TRBJ2-5	-	TRBV21-1	-
TGCGCCAGCCGACAGGGAACGAGTGGGGCCAACGTCCTGACTTTC	CASRQGTSGANVLTF	TRBJ2-6	-	TRBV5-1	TRBD1
TGCAGTGCTAGCCTAAAAGAGACCCAGTACTTC	CSASLKETQYF	TRBJ2-5	-	TRBV20-1	-
TGCGCCAGCAGCTTGACGGGAGCTTACAATGAGCAGTTCTTC	CASSLTGAYNEQFF	TRBJ2-1	few	TRBV5-1	-
TGTGCCAGCAGCTTAGCAGAGAATCAGCCCCAGCATTTT	CASSLAENQPQHF	TRBJ1-5	-	TRBV7-2	-
TGTGCCAGCACCGGGGCTAGCGGGAGGCATGAGCAGTTCTTC	CASTGASGRHEQFF	TRBJ2-1	once	TRBV9	TRBD2
TGTGCCAGCAGCTTGGCGGGATTAGTCAGCACAGATACGCAGTATTTT	CASSLAGLVSTDTQYF	TRBJ2-3	-	TRBV7-6	-
TGTGCCAGCACTCGTATCCTAGCGGGAGGGCCGATGGATACGCAGTATTTT	CASTRILAGGPMDTQYF	TRBJ2-3	-	TRBV27	TRBD2
TGTGCCAGCTGGACTAGCGGGAGAAGTGAGCAGTTCTTC	CASWTSGRSEQFF	TRBJ2-1	-	TRBV28	TRBD2
TGTGCCACCAGCAGAGCGTCGGGGAGTGGCTACACCTTC	CATSRASGSGYTF	TRBJ1-2	once	TRBV15	-
TGTGCCAGCAGCTTGTTTAATAGCGGGGGCAATGAGCAGTTCTTC	CASSLFNSGGNEQFF	TRBJ2-1	-	TRBV5-8	TRBD2
TGTGCCAGTACCGAAGCCGGACTAACGGCAGATACGCAGTATTTT	CASTEAGLTADTQYF	TRBJ2-3	-	TRBV19	-
TGTGCCAGCAGCTTAGGTACCCTAGCGGGAGGACACAATGAGCAGTTCTTC	CASSLGTLAGGHNEQFF	TRBJ2-1	-	TRBV11-3	TRBD2
TGCGCCAGCAGCTTGGACGTCCAGCGGGGTAACAATGAGCAGTTCTTC	CASSLDVQRGNNEQFF	TRBJ2-1	-	TRBV5-1	TRBD2